The sequence of this T cell receptor (beta chain) was determined in a study of blood T cell repertoires in COVID-19. Background on the study: Researchers got acute and convalescent COVID-19 samples from the United States, Italy and Spain.

Profiled with immunoSEQ multiplex PCR; TCRdb holds only in-frame clones, not every one. In the table there are 250,000 or so clones, 80% to 85% of which are singletons. The germline V gene has CDR1 SGHAT and CDR2 FQNNGV. V lost 0 bases, J lost 2 bases, and 2 bases stayed unmatched. CDR3 size: 15 residues. The sequencing input was PBMCs or T cells enriched from blood (not recorded which). The origin of this receptor is a man in his fifties who had recovered from COVID-19. J is TRBJ2-7 and V is TRBV11-2; 9 positions match TRBD2. CDR3 bases: TGTGCCAGCAGCTTAGAGCTAGCGGGGCCCTACGAGCAGTACTTC. It specifies CASSLELAGPYEQYF.